What follows are 27 T cell receptor beta chains derived from one specimen sequenced in a study of human T cells and chemical hapten exposure. TCRdb reprocessed the RACE reads via MiXCR and lists one record per CDR3 protein. This table holds 50,000 to 70,000 distinct CDR3 sequences, more than 9% found once. Time point: pre-sensitization, week 0. Indicated treatment: therapeutic diphenylcyclopropenone sensitization with weekly scalp DPC. Source: whole blood, taken in connection with sensitization to the hapten diphenylcyclopropenone (DPC). Receptors were obtained from a man aged 35 to 55 with alopecia areata. Some clones in this sample may be carry-over from other donors' samples.

On this clonotype itself: This may arise from a read error, as a much more abundant clone is one base away. The V and J genes are TRBV7-9 and TRBJ1-2; no firm D call. This CDR3 is built from 14 residues. The germline V and J ends were trimmed by 3 bases and 4 bases, with 12 bases remaining between them. Germline-derived CDR1 and CDR2 are SEHNR and FQNEAQ (reference sequence). CDR3 DNA: TGTGCCAGCAGCTTTTTGGGAGCCAGCTATGGCTACACCTTC. This encodes CASSFLGASYGYTF.

This clonotype was observed a single time. V is TRBV11-2 and J is TRBJ2-2; D is unclear. V lost 4 bases to trimming and J lost 2 bases, with 8 bases between them. Germline V CDR1 and CDR2: SGHAT, FQNNGV. This CDR3 contains 14 residues. CDR3 in amino acids: CASSSQLNTGELFF. The CDR3 DNA is TGTGCCAGCAGCTCCCAGCTCAACACCGGGGAGCTGTTTTTT.

The chain recombines TRBV5-1 with TRBJ2-7; perhaps D is TRBD1 or TRBD2 (5 bases each). Germline V gene lookup returns CDR1 SGHRS and CDR2 YFSETQ. CDR3 length equals 16 residues. V was cut by 4 bases and J by 4 bases, with 21 bases left in between. As DNA, the CDR3 is TGCGCCAGCAGCCCGTGGAACCGGGACCATAGATACGAGCAGTACTTC. Translating it yields CASSPWNRDHRYEQYF.

CDR3 sequence: CASSYRRSGELFF. CDR3 nucleotides: TGTGCCAGCAGTTACAGGAGATCCGGGGAGCTGTTTTTT. The chain joins TRBV6-5 to TRBJ2-2; no clear D. CDR3 length: 13 amino acids. The germline V gene encodes CDR1 MNHEY and CDR2 SVGAGI. Trimming pared 2 bases from V and 6 bases from J, leaving 7 bases between.

The V call is TRBV6-5, the J call TRBJ2-7; D gene unclear. The CDR3 is 13 residues long. Germline V lookup: CDR1 MNHEY, CDR2 SVGAGI. Trimming left V 0 bases short and J 4 bases short, with 7 bases between. The CDR3 region is CASSYSPNYEQYF. Written as DNA, the CDR3 is TGTGCCAGCAGTTACTCGCCAAATTACGAGCAGTACTTC.

This clonotype was seen many times. The chain links TRBV5-1 to TRBJ2-7; the match to TRBD2 covers 9 bases. The CDR3 covers 19 residues. J gave up 5 bases and V 2 bases, and 20 bases lay outside the gene matches. Germline CDR1 reads SGHRS; CDR2 reads YFSETQ. The CDR3: CASSFAVGRFSGRNNEQYF. For the CDR3, the DNA is TGCGCCAGCAGCTTCGCGGTTGGACGCTTTAGCGGGAGAAACAACGAGCAGTACTTC.

In DNA form, the CDR3 reads TGTGCCAGCAGCTTAGGAAGCGGGAGCTTGTATGCAGATACGCAGTATTTT. This gives the protein CASSLGSGSLYADTQYF. The chain carries TRBV7-9 and TRBJ2-3, with 8 bases that match TRBD2. CDR3 size: 17 residues. Germline trimming cut 1 base from V and 4 bases from J; bases unmatched to any gene: 10. CDR1 and CDR2 (germline): SEHNR, FQNEAQ (reference sequence).

This clonotype was found a few times. The V and J genes are TRBV29-1 and TRBJ2-5; TRBD1 agrees at 7 bases. From germline, CDR1 is SQVTM and CDR2 ANQGSEA. V trimming: 7 bases; J trimming: 5 bases; junction bases outside the gene matches: 4. The CDR3 length is 11 residues. CDR3 region: CSAADRETQYF. CDR3 DNA: TGCAGCGCAGCGGACAGGGAGACCCAGTACTTC.

This clonotype was recorded many times. The chain couples TRBV28 to TRBJ2-5, with D perhaps matching TRBD2 (6 bases). V was clipped by 5 bases and J by 1 base, with 17 bases between them. Germline V gene sequence: CDR1 MDHEN, CDR2 SYDVKM. The CDR3 contains 16 residues. The CDR3 loop is CASSAAPGRGQETQYF. The DNA for the CDR3 is TGTGCCAGCAGTGCCGCGCCCGGGCGGGGCCAAGAGACCCAGTACTTC.

This clonotype was observed many times. The V and J genes are TRBV6-6 and TRBJ1-4; D is perhaps TRBD1 (5 bases). Germline V gene lookup returns CDR1 MNHNY and CDR2 SVGAGI (reference sequence). This CDR3 contains 15 residues. The V end lost 6 bases, the J end lost 5 bases, and 16 bases lay between the germline ends. The CDR3 nucleotides are TGTGCCAGCAGCCCCAGACAGACAAAGAATGAAAAACTGTTTTTT. It specifies CASSPRQTKNEKLFF.

In its sample, this clonotype was seen a few times. This chain joins TRBV4-2 and TRBJ2-7, with 11 bases aligning to TRBD2. The germline gives CDR1 LGHNA, CDR2 YNFKEQ. J was trimmed by 5 bases and V by 0 bases; bases with no gene match: 6. This CDR3 is built from 16 residues. CDR3 sequence reads: CASSQDLTSGAHEQYF. CDR3 nucleotide sequence: TGTGCCAGCAGCCAAGATTTGACTAGCGGGGCTCACGAGCAGTACTTC.

This clonotype was observed at least ten times. The rearrangement links TRBV3-1 to TRBJ2-2; TRBD2 agrees at 7 bases. Germline lookup yields CDR1 LGHDT and CDR2 YNNKEL (reference sequence). This CDR3 spans 13 amino acids. Trimming at V came to 4 bases and at J to 6 bases, leaving 2 bases not matched to a gene. The CDR3 sequence is CASSRGRAGELFF. The CDR3 bases are TGTGCCAGCAGCCGAGGGAGGGCCGGGGAGCTGTTTTTT.

This clonotype was found a few times. This chain links TRBV7-2 with TRBJ1-1; D gene unclear. This CDR3 has 14 amino acids. The V gene's germline CDR1 is SGHTA and CDR2 FQGNSA. Trimming shortened V by 0 bases and J by 0 bases, and 5 bases separated the two germline ends. CDR3 sequence reads: CASSLAGMNTEAFF. The CDR3 coding sequence is TGTGCCAGCAGCTTAGCGGGGATGAACACTGAAGCTTTCTTT. The full variable domain, completed using reference TRBV7-2 and TRBJ1-1, is GAGVSQSPSNKVTEKGKDVELRCDPISGHTALYWYRQSLGQGLEFLIYFQGNSAPDKSGLPSDRFSAERTGGSVSTLTIQRTQQEDSAVYLCASSLAGMNTEAFFGQGTRLTVV.

The chain uses TRBV5-1 and TRBJ2-1; TRBD2 matches at 9 bases. This CDR3 spans 16 amino acids. Losses at the gene ends were 6 bases for V and 2 bases for J; bases not matched to a gene: 9. Germline CDR1 is SGHRS and CDR2 is YFSETQ. CDR3 residues: CASTPISGSPYNEQFF. The CDR3 coding sequence is TGCGCCAGCACCCCCATTAGCGGGAGCCCCTACAATGAGCAGTTCTTC.

This clonotype has only a few counts. This chain joins TRBV2 and TRBJ1-5, with D unresolved. CDR1 is SNHLY, CDR2 FYNNEI, per germline. CDR3 size: 15 residues. V was shortened by 3 bases and J by 2 bases, with 11 bases between the two germline ends. CDR3 nucleotides: TGTGCCAGCAGTGAGGGATTTCTCGGCAATCAGCCCCAGCATTTT. It encodes CASSEGFLGNQPQHF.

In this sample, this clonotype turned up many times. This chain connects TRBV28 to TRBJ2-7, with 7 bases identical to TRBD2. J was trimmed by 6 bases and V by 5 bases; bases with no gene match: 4. Germline CDR1 MDHEN, CDR2 SYDVKM. This CDR3 is built from 12 residues. CDR3 sequence reads: CASSELASEQYF. CDR3 in DNA: TGTGCCAGCAGTGAACTAGCGAGCGAGCAGTACTTC.

This clonotype came up many times. This chain joins TRBV6-1 and TRBJ2-7, with TRBD1 identical over 7 bases. V was clipped by 8 bases and J by 2 bases; unmatched bases: 9. Germline CDR1 MNHNS, CDR2 SASEGT. This CDR3 has 14 residues. The chain's CDR3 is CASANRGSPYEQYF. The CDR3, as DNA: TGTGCCAGCGCCAACAGGGGTAGTCCCTACGAGCAGTACTTC.

This clonotype came up many times. The gene calls are TRBV7-8 and TRBJ2-5, with D possibly matching TRBD2 (5 bases). Germline V gene data show CDR1 as SGHVS and CDR2 as FQNEAQ. This CDR3 contains 14 residues. V lost 5 bases to trimming and J lost 8 bases, with 18 bases between them. CDR3 DNA: TGTGCCAGCAGCGGACGGGAAGAACGTACAACCCAGTACTTC. Translating it yields CASSGREERTTQYF.

Ten or more counts support this clonotype. The V gene is TRBV7-3, the J gene TRBJ1-1; D remains ambiguous. Germline loops: CDR1 SGHTA, CDR2 FQGTGA. Trimming took off 6 bases at V and 7 bases at J, with 15 bases between the two ends. The CDR3 loop spans 13 amino acids. Here the CDR3 DNA reads TGTGCCAGCAGTCCCGCCTCGATCGGTGAAGCTTTCTTT. It codes for CASSPASIGEAFF.

The chain links TRBV4-3 to TRBJ2-4, with 7 bases that match TRBD1. The V gene's germline CDR1 is LGHNA and CDR2 YSLEER. CDR3 length: 16 amino acids. After removal of 0 bases from V and 7 bases from J, the junction contained 9 bases not matched to a gene. The CDR3 DNA follows: TGCGCCAGCAGCCAAGAATCTTTTGGACAGGTGAACATTCAGTACTTC. This translates into CASSQESFGQVNIQYF.

This clonotype has a count of ten or more. The gene calls are TRBV6-1 and TRBJ1-5, with D possibly being TRBD1 (5 bases). There are 14 residues in the CDR3. Per the germline V gene, CDR1 is MNHNS and CDR2 is SASEGT. Trimming took off 6 bases at V and 4 bases at J, with 13 bases between the two ends. DNA for the CDR3: TGTGCCAGCAGACCCGACAGAAGGAATCAGCCCCAGCATTTT. Amino acids: CASRPDRRNQPQHF.

The chain couples TRBV20-1 to TRBJ2-7, with D possibly being TRBD1 (5 bases). The CDR3 consists of 13 residues. CDR1 DFQATT and CDR2 SNEGSKA come from the germline V gene (reference sequence). Trimming removed 3 bases from V and 6 bases from J, with 15 bases in between. The chain's CDR3 is CSASVLRQGEQYF. The CDR3 DNA follows: TGCAGTGCTAGTGTCTTGAGGCAGGGCGAGCAGTACTTC.

The chain carries TRBV6-6 and TRBJ1-4; maybe TRBD1 (5 bases). In germline, CDR1 is MNHNY, CDR2 SVGAGI (reference sequence). This CDR3 comprises 12 residues. Deletions cut 8 bases from V and 6 bases from J, with 10 bases between. The CDR3 DNA reads as TGTGCCAGCCGGGGCGGGGATGAAAAACTGTTTTTT. It is translated as CASRGGDEKLFF.

The chain combines TRBV28 with TRBJ2-1; no clear D gene. Germline V gene sequence: CDR1 MDHEN, CDR2 SYDVKM. Trimming cost V 6 bases and J 0 bases, with 9 bases left between them. This CDR3 region has 14 residues. CDR3 region: CASRGMSSYNEQFF. The CDR3, as DNA: TGTGCCAGCAGGGGAATGAGCTCCTACAATGAGCAGTTCTTC.

The table lists this clonotype with a count of one. The genes are TRBV6-6 and TRBJ2-5; possible D gene TRBD1, 6 bases. Trimming removed 6 bases from V and 3 bases from J, with 17 bases in between. The CDR3 spans 15 residues. The germline V gene encodes CDR1 MNHNY and CDR2 SVGAGI (reference sequence). CDR3 loop: CASSRPGVVEETQYF. The CDR3 nucleotides read TGTGCCAGCAGCCGTCCAGGGGTTGTTGAAGAGACCCAGTACTTC.

The sample holds a few counts of this clonotype. The CDR3 reads CASSQSLVMGEAFF. CDR3 coding DNA: TGTGCCAGCAGCCAAAGTTTGGTAATGGGAGAAGCTTTCTTT. This rearrangement joins TRBV3-1 to TRBJ1-1; D gene uncertain. The CDR3 length is 14 residues. From germline, CDR1 is LGHDT and CDR2 YNNKEL (reference sequence). Trimming took 2 bases from V and 8 from J, leaving 15 bases between them.

A remark on this clonotype: This may be a read error, as it is one base from a much larger clone. V gene TRBV7-6 combines with J gene TRBJ1-6; D gene ambiguous. Germline lookup yields CDR1 SGHVS and CDR2 FNYEAQ. The CDR3 sequence is 13 residues long. The CDR3 loop reads CVSSLVRNSPLHF. The CDR3 DNA is TGTGTCAGCAGCTTAGTCCGAAATTCACCCCTCCACTTT.